This TCR beta chain was recorded in a study of cytomegalovirus exposure and HLA in healthy donors (dated by TCRdb to about 2017). About the study as a whole: According to a later analysis, one platform produced both the 120 validation repertoires and the roughly 640 repertoires of the first cohort. The study aimed to test whether cataloging public T cell receptors could reveal signatures of past pathogen exposure. High-throughput TCR immunosequencing, statistical association of individual TCRs with disease status, and machine learning were combined to predict cytomegalovirus infection status. In addition to the first cohort of 666 subjects, a separate validation cohort of 130 or so different subjects was used. General conclusions and limits of the study: While some public TCRs were present in many individuals, most TCR sequences turned up only very rarely across donors. Subsequent analysis determined that TCRs grouped into clusters in the first cohort also showed a tendency toward co-occurrence across the 130 or so validation repertoires, and roughly 94% of cluster scores exceeded 0. In the study, about 150 TCR beta chains were listed as associated with cytomegalovirus. The authors suggested that the approach could potentially be extended to other disease states and immunological phenotypes. Cytomegalovirus status was reported to be diagnosed by the classifier with high specificity and sensitivity in both the original and validation cohorts. In vitro tests confirmed that a few of the cytomegalovirus-associated TCR beta chains recognize cytomegalovirus antigens. A later analysis lacked HLA typing for the validation cohort, so it scored co-occurrence in that cohort across all 120 repertoires.

Concerning this clone itself: The clone's antigen remains unknown. No much larger clone is present one base from it, and per-base qualities are unavailable.

The donors belonged to the validation cohort of 90 to 150 subjects, which was separate from the roughly 700-subject first cohort. The method was the immunoSEQ multiplex PCR assay. As for how the authors treated the data: A statistical classification framework was developed to diagnose cytomegalovirus status using the catalog of TCR beta chain sequences. TCRdb stores this immuneACCESS table with in-frame sequences only. Part of the clones is absent; in the studies checked, under half of the shortfall reflects unresolved V genes, and no reason is known for the rest. V and J calls plus clone size are reproduced from that table; the DNA served to infer D and trimming. This sample has approximately 150,000 clones in its table, and about 87% of those were observed once. The top ten clones comprise less than 5.5% of the sample. CDR1 MNHEY and CDR2 SVGAGI are derived from the germline V gene. Including the terminal cysteine and phenylalanine, the CDR3 comprises 13 residues. Kept here is only the CDR3 DNA, which spans 39 bases and is read in frame from base 1. V is clipped by 8 bases and J by 0 bases, and the sequence between their germline boundaries is 7 bases long.

Recombination connected TRBV6-5 to TRBJ2-2; no D gene can be assigned with confidence. Specimen: PBMCs. The receptor comes from a man in his late teens or twenties in good health and CMV-seropositive. The CDR3: CASQDTNTGELFF. The base sequence is TGTGCCAGCCAGGATACGAACACCGGGGAGCTGTTTTTT.